This TCR beta chain was sequenced in a study of blood T cell repertoires in COVID-19. Background on the study: PBMCs, B-cell-depleted T cells, or T cells were the source of the cDNA or gDNA that made up the material.

Per the original data handling: Reference gene primers were amplified, and this amplification served to estimate nucleated cell counts. Using immunoSEQ multiplex PCR, the repertoire was profiled, and TCRdb retains in-frame clones only, with some absent. V and J calls and clone size come straight from that table; D and trimming were deduced from the DNA. The profile shows a few hundred thousand clones, around 87% of them singletons. After removal of 0 bases from V and 7 bases from J, the junction contained 9 bases not matched to a gene. This CDR3 is 16 amino acids long. CDR1 SGDLS and CDR2 YYNGEE come from the germline V gene. Each participant's cohort was designated according to participant-reported clinical history.

Sequencing was carried out using PBMCs or T cells enriched from blood (not recorded which). The chain employs TRBV9 and TRBJ1-4, with TRBD1 identical over 7 bases. This sequence was found in a woman between 40 and 55 years old who had recovered from COVID-19. CDR3 region: CASSVDRGTSREKLFF. CDR3 bases: TGTGCCAGCAGCGTAGACAGGGGCACGTCGCGTGAAAAACTGTTTTTT.